A single sample gave rise to the 24 T cell receptor beta chains below, sequenced in a study of shared clonotypes between healthy human individuals. Profiling relied on immunoSEQ multiplex PCR, and the TCRdb table lists in-frame clones only, not all of them. Found here are a few hundred thousand clones, around 97% of them singletons; the top ten hold approximately 0.057%. Specimen: naive CD4+ T cells sorted from blood. Subset denoted: CD45RA+ positively selected. All receptors derive from a woman in her 30s in good health.

This chain connects TRBV6-6 to TRBJ1-1; D unresolved. V shed 6 bases and J shed 6 bases, with 17 bases lying between them. This CDR3 has 14 residues. Per the germline V gene, CDR1 is MNHNY and CDR2 is SVGAGI (reference sequence). The CDR3 region is CASRPDGTWAEAFF. The CDR3 DNA reads as TGTGCCAGCAGACCCGACGGCACTTGGGCTGAAGCTTTCTTT.

This clone is a singleton in its sample. The chain combines TRBV5-1 with TRBJ2-5, with unresolved D. Germline assignment: CDR1 SGHRS and CDR2 YFSETQ. The V gene lost 2 bases and the J gene lost 4 bases, with 12 bases spanning the gap. This CDR3 has 14 residues. DNA for the CDR3: TGCGCCAGCAGCTTAATGCAAACCTTAGAGACCCAGTACTTC. Its protein is CASSLMQTLETQYF.

The chain uses TRBV29-1 and TRBJ2-5; 9 bases line up with TRBD2. CDR3 length: 13 residues. The V segment lost 3 bases and the J segment 5 bases; nucleotides outside the gene matches: 4. Germline CDR1 is SQVTM and CDR2 is ANQGSEA. The CDR3 protein is CSVDSGSAETQYF. The CDR3 DNA reads TGCAGCGTTGATAGCGGGAGTGCGGAGACCCAGTACTTC. The full variable domain, in which reference TRBV29-1 and TRBJ2-5 provide the parts outside the CDR3, is SAVISQKPSRDICQRGTSLTIQCQVDSQVTMMFWYRQQPGQSLTLIATANQGSEATYESGFVIDKFPISRPNLTFSTLTVSNMSPEDSSIYLCSVDSGSAETQYFGPGTRLLVL.

This chain joins TRBV19 and TRBJ2-2; 7 bases fit TRBD1. The CDR3 totals 12 residues. The V gene end was trimmed by 4 bases and the J gene end by 16 bases; junction bases not matched to a gene: 9. Germline V gene data show CDR1 as LNHDA and CDR2 as SQIVND (reference sequence). CDR3 nucleotides: TGTGCCAGTAGTACCATCGACAGGGTCGAGTTTTTT. Protein: CASSTIDRVEFF.

The chain links TRBV18 to TRBJ2-3; the match to TRBD1 covers 10 bases. J was trimmed by 4 bases and V by 6 bases; bases with no gene match: 13. CDR3 length: 17 residues. Germline V gene sequence: CDR1 KGHSH, CDR2 LQKENI. CDR3 protein: CASSSTSPGTGADTQYF. The CDR3 DNA reads as TGTGCCAGCTCGTCTACATCGCCCGGGACAGGGGCAGATACGCAGTATTTT.

The gene calls are TRBV11-1 and TRBJ2-7; possible D gene TRBD1, 6 bases. Trimming took 5 bases from V and 4 from J, leaving 18 bases between them. Germline loops: CDR1 SGHAT, CDR2 FQDESV (reference sequence). The CDR3 runs to 15 residues. The CDR3 spells CASSNKTGSRYEQYF. The CDR3 DNA sequence: TGTGCCAGCAGCAACAAGACAGGATCTCGATACGAGCAGTACTTC.

This clone has only one observation. V and J are TRBV5-5 and TRBJ2-5; D is tentatively TRBD1 or TRBD2 (5 bases each). In germline, CDR1 is SGHKS, CDR2 YYEKEE (reference sequence). The V end lost 2 bases, the J end lost 5 bases, and 16 bases lay between the germline ends. The CDR3 covers 15 residues. The CDR3 here is CASSLAGSRVETQYF. CDR3 in DNA: TGTGCCAGCAGCTTAGCAGGGAGCCGGGTCGAGACCCAGTACTTC.

The chain couples TRBV9 to TRBJ1-2, with TRBD1 matching over 10 bases. This CDR3 is built from 15 residues. J gave up 6 bases and V 0 bases, and 5 bases lay outside the gene matches. The germline V gene has CDR1 SGDLS and CDR2 YYNGEE. CDR3 region: CASSVGEDRGDGYTF. CDR3 in DNA: TGTGCCAGCAGCGTAGGCGAGGACAGGGGGGATGGCTACACCTTC.

This sequence joins TRBV28 and TRBJ2-2, with TRBD1 matching over 7 bases. The CDR3 length is 12 residues. Germline lookup yields CDR1 MDHEN and CDR2 SYDVKM. J gave up 6 bases and V 7 bases, and 2 bases lay outside the gene matches. CDR3 in DNA: TGTGCCAGCACCGACAGGGCCGGGGAGCTGTTTTTT. Amino acids: CASTDRAGELFF.

The genes are TRBV11-2 and TRBJ2-5, with 12 bases aligning to TRBD2. Germline-derived CDR1 and CDR2 are SGHAT and FQNNGV. J was trimmed by 5 bases and V by 5 bases; bases with no gene match: 9. The CDR3 is made up of 16 amino acids. The CDR3 coding sequence is TGTGCCAGCAGCCAAAGACTAGCGGGAGAAGGGGAGACCCAGTACTTC. Its translation: CASSQRLAGEGETQYF.

The chain couples TRBV13 to TRBJ2-1; 8 bases map to TRBD1. V shed 5 bases and J 1 base; nucleotides not matched to a gene: 7. This CDR3 spans 16 amino acids. Germline CDR1 PRHDT, CDR2 FYEKMQ (reference sequence). The CDR3 loop reads CASSPDRGWSYNEQFF. The CDR3 DNA follows: TGTGCCAGCAGCCCTGACAGGGGATGGTCCTACAATGAGCAGTTCTTC. Full variable domain (remainder filled in from reference TRBV13 and TRBJ2-1): AAGVIQSPRHLIKEKRETATLKCYPIPRHDTVYWYQQGPGQDPQFLISFYEKMQSDKGSIPDRFSAQQFSDYHSELNMSSLELGDSALYFCASSPDRGWSYNEQFFGPGTRLTVL.

The chain is built from TRBV29-1 and TRBJ2-7; a weak D match, TRBD1 (6 bases). This CDR3 is 14 amino acids long. Deletions cut 3 bases from V and 2 bases from J, with 14 bases between. Germline assignment: CDR1 SQVTM and CDR2 ANQGSEA. The CDR3 DNA reads TGCAGCGTTGAGCGCCAGGGGCCCCCCTACGAGCAGTACTTC. It yields the protein CSVERQGPPYEQYF.

The chain is built from TRBV7-9 and TRBJ2-5; a weak D match, TRBD2 (5 bases). The tail of the sequence fits TRBJ2-7 better, so the J call may be wrong. CDR3 length equals 14 residues. The germline CDR1 and CDR2 sequences are SEHNR and FQNEAQ (reference sequence). The chain's CDR3 is CASSLARAGNEQYF. CDR3 nucleotide sequence: TGTGCCAGCAGCTTAGCGCGGGCAGGAAACGAGCAGTACTTC.

The chain is built from TRBV20-1 and TRBJ2-7; perhaps TRBD1 as D (5 bases). Germline CDR1 and CDR2: DFQATT and SNEGSKA (reference sequence). CDR3 length: 11 amino acids. Trimming pared 5 bases from V and 3 bases from J, leaving 8 bases between. The CDR3 sequence is CSALDSYEQYF. The CDR3 region has the DNA TGCAGTGCTTTAGACAGCTACGAGCAGTACTTC.

The chain carries TRBV7-9 and TRBJ2-2; possible D gene TRBD2, 5 bases. This CDR3 has 16 amino acids. CDR1 is SEHNR and CDR2 is FQNEAQ in the germline V gene (reference sequence). V lost 5 bases and J lost 6, with 19 bases in between. The CDR3 nucleotides read TGTGCCAGCAGCCAGAGGAATATTCTAGCATCCGGGGAGCTGTTTTTT. Its protein product is CASSQRNILASGELFF.

The rearrangement links TRBV5-4 to TRBJ1-1; D is unresolved. CDR1 and CDR2 (germline): SGHNT, YYREEE (reference sequence). Trimming took off 2 bases at V and 0 bases at J, with 2 bases between the two ends. This CDR3 is built from 12 residues. The CDR3 DNA reads as TGTGCCAGCAGCTTAATGAACACTGAAGCTTTCTTT. Residues: CASSLMNTEAFF.

The chain uses TRBV28 and TRBJ2-1; D possibly corresponds to TRBD1 (5 bases). Trimming removed 2 bases at V and 3 bases at J, with 8 bases between. This CDR3 comprises 14 residues. Germline V gene lookup returns CDR1 MDHEN and CDR2 SYDVKM. The CDR3 bases are TGTGCCAGCAGTTTAGGGGCCGGCTACAATGAGCAGTTCTTC. Encoded protein: CASSLGAGYNEQFF. The full variable domain, in which reference TRBV28 and TRBJ2-1 provide the parts outside the CDR3, is DVKVTQSSRYLVKRTGEKVFLECVQDMDHENMFWYRQDPGLGLRLIYFSYDVKMKEKGDIPEGYSVSREKKERFSLILESASTNQTSMYLCASSLGAGYNEQFFGPGTRLTVL.

The V and J genes are TRBV6-1 and TRBJ1-5, with D perhaps matching TRBD1 (6 bases). Germline V lookup: CDR1 MNHNS, CDR2 SASEGT. The V and J ends lost 4 bases and 6 bases respectively, with 19 bases between them. The CDR3 has 16 residues. The CDR3, as DNA: TGTGCCAGCAGTGTCACAGGGTTCATGGGAAGTCAGCCCCAGCATTTT. Its translation: CASSVTGFMGSQPQHF.

The J gene is TRBJ2-2, the V gene TRBV5-1, with D perhaps TRBD1 (6 bases). V lost 0 bases and J lost 1, with 7 bases in between. In germline, CDR1 is SGHRS, CDR2 YFSETQ. The CDR3 covers 15 residues. The DNA of the CDR3 is TGCGCCAGCAGCTTGGGACAGGAGAACACCGGGGAGCTGTTTTTT. Its translation: CASSLGQENTGELFF.

J is TRBJ2-7 and V is TRBV7-9; 7 bases align to TRBD1. V was pared by 2 bases and J by 3 bases, with 7 bases of the junction left unmatched. CDR1 is SEHNR and CDR2 is FQNEAQ in the germline V gene (reference sequence). The CDR3 has 15 residues. The CDR3 protein is CASSLRSQGVYEQYF. The CDR3 bases are TGTGCCAGCAGCTTACGCTCCCAGGGGGTCTACGAGCAGTACTTC.

The DNA of the CDR3 is TGTGCCAGCTCACCAAGGGCGTCAGGGGACGAAAAACTGTTTTTT. Translated: CASSPRASGDEKLFF. This chain uses TRBV18 with TRBJ1-4; perhaps TRBD1 as D (6 bases). Germline V gives CDR1 KGHSH, CDR2 LQKENI. The CDR3 loop spans 15 amino acids. The V gene lost 2 bases and the J gene lost 8 bases, with 15 bases spanning the gap.

The V and J genes are TRBV5-4 and TRBJ2-1; TRBD1 matches 8 bases. The V segment lost 4 bases and the J segment 0 bases; nucleotides outside the gene matches: 3. From germline, CDR1 is SGHNT and CDR2 YYREEE (reference sequence). There are 15 residues in the CDR3. For the CDR3, the DNA is TGTGCCAGCAGCCTCGACAGGGGCTCCTACAATGAGCAGTTCTTC. This translates into CASSLDRGSYNEQFF.

V usage is TRBV5-1 and J usage is TRBJ1-4; TRBD1 might be the D (6 bases). V lost 4 bases to trimming and J lost 8 bases, with 15 bases between them. Germline V gene sequence: CDR1 SGHRS, CDR2 YFSETQ. The CDR3 consists of 14 residues. Here the CDR3 reads CASSTGGQGEKLFF. In DNA form, the CDR3 reads TGCGCCAGCAGCACTGGGGGCCAGGGGGAAAAACTGTTTTTT. Full variable domain (rest looked up from reference TRBV5-1 and TRBJ1-4): KAGVTQTPRYLIKTRGQQVTLSCSPISGHRSVSWYQQTPGQGLQFLFEYFSETQRNKGNFPGRFSGRQFSNSRSEMNVSTLELGDSALYLCASSTGGQGEKLFFGSGTQLSVL.

The rearrangement uses TRBV5-4 and TRBJ2-3, with D unresolved. V dropped 4 bases and J dropped 0 bases, with 15 bases sitting between them. Per the germline V gene, CDR1 is SGHNT and CDR2 is YYREEE (reference sequence). This CDR3 comprises 16 residues. The CDR3 spells CASSRGTGPSTDTQYF. In DNA form, the CDR3 reads TGTGCCAGCAGCCGTGGAACCGGGCCTAGCACAGATACGCAGTATTTT.